This T cell receptor beta chain was found in a study of blood T cell repertoires in COVID-19. TCRdb keeps only in-frame clones here, not all; method: immunoSEQ multiplex PCR. The repertoire holds roughly 230,000 clones, around 84% seen once, with about 11% in the top ten. There are a few counts of this clone. The CDR3 contains 11 residues. V lost 5 bases and J lost 2, with 4 bases in between. Germline V gene data show CDR1 as MNHEY and CDR2 as SMNVEV (reference sequence). The TCR originated in a woman older than 75 with COVID-19, enrolled during active disease. Source material: peripheral blood. The rearrangement links TRBV27 to TRBJ2-7, with no clear D. CDR3 sequence: CASSPTYEQYV. In DNA form, the CDR3 reads TGTGCCAGCAGTCCAACCTACGAGCAGTACGTC.